One sample yielded the 23 T cell receptor beta chains listed below, sequenced in a study of shared clonotypes between healthy human individuals (TCRdb year 2020). For the CD8 naive samples, CD45RO-negative cells were positively selected for CCR7, yielding a CD45RA+CCR7+ population from which TemRA cells were excluded. The library was generated by the immunoSEQ multiplex PCR assay. Held by TCRdb, this immuneACCESS table contains in-frame sequences only and omits some clones. Under half of the omission traces to an unresolved V gene where checked; the cause of the rest is unknown. Within this sample are about 2.1 million clones, with 90% to 95% of them counted one time only. The ten largest clones take up around 1.8% of the sample. Sequencing was carried out using naive CD8+ T cells from PBMCs. The cell subset or site label, read with the paper, signifies: CD45RA+CCR7+. These receptors were taken from a man between 18 and 29 years old in good health. Some clones in this sample may be carry-over from other donors' samples.

V gene TRBV27 combines with J gene TRBJ2-5; a possible D gene is TRBD2 (6 bases). Looked up from germline, CDR1 is MNHEY and CDR2 is SMNVEV (reference sequence). This CDR3 is 14 amino acids long. V lost 2 bases and J lost 3, with 10 bases in between. CDR3 loop: CASSLTGDEETQYF. CDR3 sequence (DNA): TGTGCCAGCAGTTTAACGGGAGATGAAGAGACCCAGTACTTC.

The chain uses TRBV27 and TRBJ2-7; TRBD2 aligns across 7 bases. Germline values: CDR1 MNHEY, CDR2 SMNVEV (reference sequence). CDR3 length equals 17 residues. V dropped 6 bases and J dropped 4; count of bases not matched to a gene: 18. CDR3 nucleotides: TGTGCCAGCAGCATATCCCCTGGGGCGGGAGCAGCTTACGAGCAGTACTTC. Protein: CASSISPGAGAAYEQYF.

V usage is TRBV29-1 and J usage is TRBJ2-3; TRBD2 might be the D (6 bases). The CDR3 is made up of 16 amino acids. CDR1 and CDR2 (germline): SQVTM, ANQGSEA. The V gene lost 3 bases and the J gene lost 2 bases, with 18 bases spanning the gap. The CDR3 DNA follows: TGCAGCGTTGACCTTTCGGGGGAGGACGACACAGATACGCAGTATTTT. Translation gives CSVDLSGEDDTDTQYF.

The chain has TRBV21-1 and TRBJ1-1. TRBV21-1 corresponds to a pseudogene. The CDR3 is 16 residues long. The DNA for the CDR3 is TGTGCCAGCAGCAAAGTGGGTGGGGAAAGGGAAACTGAAGCTTTCTTT. This gives the protein CASSKVGGERETEAFF.

The DNA for the CDR3 is TGTGCCAGCAGCTTAAAGATGGACCTAACCTATAACGTCCTGACTTTC. Protein: CASSLKMDLTYNVLTF. V gene TRBV7-2 combines with J gene TRBJ2-6, with D unresolved. The CDR3 is 16 amino acids. Trimming took 2 bases from V and 10 from J, leaving 18 bases between them. The germline CDR1 and CDR2 sequences are SGHTA and FQGNSA.

V usage is TRBV7-8 and J usage is TRBJ2-2; 14 bases match TRBD2. The germline CDR1 and CDR2 sequences are SGHVS and FQNEAQ. The V and J ends lost 1 base and 4 bases, in that order; junction bases with no gene match: 5. The CDR3 length is 18 residues. The CDR3 region is CASSLVGLAGVFTGELFF. DNA for the CDR3: TGTGCCAGCAGCTTAGTGGGACTAGCGGGAGTTTTCACCGGGGAGCTGTTTTTT. The variable domain in full, completed from reference TRBV7-8 and TRBJ2-2, reads GAGVSQSPRYKVAKRGQDVALRCDPISGHVSLFWYQQALGQGPEFLTYFQNEAQLDKSGLPSDRFFAERPEGSVSTLKIQRTQQEDSAVYLCASSLVGLAGVFTGELFFGEGSRLTVL.

The chain has TRBV6-6 and TRBJ1-2; D ambiguous. The CDR3 runs to 12 residues. The germline CDR1 and CDR2 sequences are MNHNY and SVGAGI (reference sequence). The V gene lost 6 bases and the J gene lost 2 bases, with 7 bases spanning the gap. The CDR3 sequence: CASSMDNYGYTF. Here the CDR3 DNA reads TGTGCCAGCAGCATGGACAACTATGGCTACACCTTC.

This clone appeared once. The rearrangement links TRBV19 to TRBJ2-7, with D uncertain. CDR3 length: 13 amino acids. V shed 5 bases and J shed 1 base, with 9 bases lying between them. Germline lookup yields CDR1 LNHDA and CDR2 SQIVND (reference sequence). The CDR3 region has the DNA TGTGCCAGTAGTCTCAGTATATCCTACGAGCAGTACTTC. Its translation: CASSLSISYEQYF.

For this clone: Other nucleotide sequences from this sample produce the same CDR3. This chain connects TRBV27 to TRBJ2-7; a weak D match, TRBD2 (6 bases). The germline gives CDR1 MNHEY, CDR2 SMNVEV (reference sequence). The V end was cut by 0 bases, the J end by 0 bases, with 6 bases between. This CDR3 has 14 amino acids. The CDR3: CASSLSTSSYEQYF. As DNA, the CDR3 is TGTGCCAGCAGTTTATCGACTAGCTCCTACGAGCAGTACTTC.

V gene TRBV2 combines with J gene TRBJ1-1; a possible D gene is TRBD1 (5 bases). The CDR3 loop spans 15 amino acids. Germline loops: CDR1 SNHLY, CDR2 FYNNEI. Between the trimmed V and J ends, which lost 1 base and 4 bases, there was a span of 13 bases. The CDR3 region is CASSEVGDLTTEAFF. The CDR3 DNA reads TGTGCCAGCAGTGAAGTGGGGGACCTTACCACTGAAGCTTTCTTT. Full variable domain (remainder filled in from reference TRBV2 and TRBJ1-1): EPEVTQTPSHQVTQMGQEVILRCVPISNHLYFYWYRQILGQKVEFLVSFYNNEISEKSEIFDDQFSVERPDGSNFTLKIRSTKLEDSAMYFCASSEVGDLTTEAFFGQGTRLTVV.

The rearrangement links TRBV7-3 to TRBJ2-1; 7 nucleotides line up with TRBD2. There are 15 residues in the CDR3. The junction had 4 bases not matched to a gene; V was cut back by 2 bases and J by 3 bases. CDR1 and CDR2 from the germline V gene are SGHTA and FQGTGA. CDR3 sequence: CASSLAGDYYNEQFF. CDR3 sequence (DNA): TGTGCCAGCAGCTTAGCGGGAGATTACTACAATGAGCAGTTCTTC.

This clone was detected only once. The chain links TRBV4-1 to TRBJ2-1; no definite D call. Trimming took off 4 bases at V and 8 bases at J, with 15 bases between the two ends. CDR1 is MGHRA, CDR2 YSYEKL, per germline. The CDR3 spans 14 residues. CDR3 sequence reads: CASSRASHSDEQFF. In DNA, the CDR3 is TGCGCCAGCAGCCGGGCAAGCCACAGCGATGAGCAGTTCTTC.

Remarks on this clone: Additional DNA sequences in this sample encode the identical CDR3. The chain has TRBV9 and TRBJ2-1; TRBD1 or TRBD2 may be the D gene (5 bases each). Between the trimmed V and J ends, which lost 4 bases and 0 bases, there was a span of 8 bases. This CDR3 spans 14 amino acids. Germline V lookup: CDR1 SGDLS, CDR2 YYNGEE. The CDR3 bases are TGTGCCAGCAGCCCAGGGAGCTCCTACAATGAGCAGTTCTTC. It encodes CASSPGSSYNEQFF.

V and J are TRBV9 and TRBJ2-1; D could derive from TRBD1 or TRBD2 (5 bases each). The V end was cut by 7 bases, the J end by 6 bases, with 14 bases between. Germline V CDR1 and CDR2: SGDLS, YYNGEE. The CDR3 has 13 residues. This chain's CDR3 is CASAVGTSNEQFF. In DNA, the CDR3 is TGTGCCAGCGCCGTGGGGACCTCCAATGAGCAGTTCTTC.

CDR3: CASSESRGRTEAFF. CDR3 nucleotides: TGTGCCAGCAGTGAATCCAGGGGGCGCACTGAAGCTTTCTTT. This rearrangement joins TRBV25-1 to TRBJ1-1; 8 bases fit TRBD1. V lost 1 base and J lost 4; bases outside the gene matches: 2. This CDR3 spans 14 amino acids. Germline V gene data show CDR1 as MGHDK and CDR2 as SYGVNS.

The chain links TRBV18 to TRBJ2-5; D perhaps matches TRBD1 (6 bases). Trimming stripped 2 bases from V and 2 bases from J, with 9 bases between. Per the germline V gene, CDR1 is KGHSH and CDR2 is LQKENI. The CDR3 sequence is 14 residues long. CDR3: CASSPMDSQETQYF. The CDR3 nucleotides read TGTGCCAGCTCACCAATGGACAGTCAAGAGACCCAGTACTTC.

CDR3 nucleotides: TGTGCCAGCAGTTCATTAGCGGGAGACAATGAGCAGTTCTTC. Translation: CASSSLAGDNEQFF. This chain connects TRBV28 to TRBJ2-1; 9 bases match TRBD2. Germline CDR1 MDHEN, CDR2 SYDVKM. The CDR3 length is 14 residues. V dropped 4 bases and J dropped 5; count of bases not matched to a gene: 3.

V is TRBV19 and J is TRBJ2-7; D may be TRBD1 (6 bases). The CDR3 sequence is 13 residues long. V gave up 6 bases and J gave up 3 bases, with 12 bases separating them. Looked up from germline, CDR1 is LNHDA and CDR2 is SQIVND (reference sequence). This chain's CDR3 is CASSWGLDYEQYF. CDR3 sequence (DNA): TGTGCCAGTAGCTGGGGGCTGGACTACGAGCAGTACTTC.

In DNA, the CDR3 is TGTGCCACAAACCGGGACAGGGGCTACGAGCAGTACTTC. Protein sequence: CATNRDRGYEQYF. The rearrangement links TRBV5-4 to TRBJ2-7; 10 bases map to TRBD1. V gave up 9 bases and J gave up 3 bases; unmatched junction bases: 6. The germline V gene encodes CDR1 SGHNT and CDR2 YYREEE (reference sequence). CDR3 length equals 13 residues.

V is TRBV6-1 and J is TRBJ1-1, with D possibly TRBD1 on 6 matching bases. Germline V gene sequence: CDR1 MNHNS, CDR2 SASEGT. The CDR3 extends over 12 amino acids. Trimming cost V 6 bases and J 6 bases, with 11 bases left between them. The CDR3 DNA reads TGTGCCAGCAGCACAGGGTTTCCTGAAGCTTTCTTT. Protein: CASSTGFPEAFF.

CDR3 coding DNA: TGTGCCAGTAGTCCCCGCCCGTCAGGCGGGGAGCTGTTTTTT. It codes for CASSPRPSGGELFF. This chain uses TRBV19 with TRBJ2-2; no firm D call. Trimming left V 5 bases short and J 7 bases short, with 14 bases between. Germline V gene lookup returns CDR1 LNHDA and CDR2 SQIVND (reference sequence). CDR3 length: 14 residues.

In the case of this clone: In the same sample, other DNA sequences code for this CDR3. The V and J genes are TRBV4-1 and TRBJ2-7, with TRBD2 matching 7 bases. J gave up 4 bases and V 1 base, and 7 bases lay outside the gene matches. The CDR3 covers 15 residues. Germline CDR1 reads MGHRA; CDR2 reads YSYEKL. The chain's CDR3 is CASSQGGGAGYEQYF. Here the CDR3 DNA reads TGCGCCAGCAGCCAAGGGGGAGGGGCGGGGTACGAGCAGTACTTC.

The chain combines TRBV7-9 with TRBJ2-1; 10 nucleotides match TRBD2. Unmatched junction bases numbered 14, after V lost 5 bases and J lost 1 base. The CDR3 is 19 residues long. The germline gives CDR1 SEHNR, CDR2 FQNEAQ (reference sequence). CDR3 amino acids: CASSPKSLLAGPSYNEQFF. DNA of the CDR3: TGTGCCAGCAGCCCTAAGTCCCTACTAGCGGGGCCGTCCTACAATGAGCAGTTCTTC.